This T cell receptor (beta chain) was recorded in a study of memory CD4+ T cells and cytomegalovirus serostatus. Single viable CD3+CD4+CD8-CD45RO+ cells were sorted as the memory CD4+ T cells. Serostatus was set by detecting CMV pp150, pp28, p38, p52 IgG. Total CD4+ T cells were enriched by CD4 positive selection. The assay was immunoSEQ multiplex PCR, and TCRdb's table has in-frame clones only and misses some. The sample carries some 50,000 clones, about 80% recorded once. On this clone: The antigen is undetermined.

Study results and caveats: Of under 200 reported CMV TCRbeta sequences, just over 65 were found in memory CD4+ repertoires.

Trimming cost V 0 bases and J 5 bases, with 9 bases left between them. The CDR3 runs 14 residues. Germline V lookup: CDR1 SGHDT, CDR2 YYEEEE. This chain links TRBV5-6 with TRBJ2-1; D is undetermined. The clonotype comes from an adult in good health and CMV-seronegative. The sequenced sample was memory CD4+ T cells from blood. CDR3 in amino acids: CASSLVGNDNEQFF. The DNA of the CDR3 is TGTGCCAGCAGCTTGGTAGGGAACGACAATGAGCAGTTCTTC.